This TCR beta chain was observed in a study of neoadjuvant anti-PD-1 for oral cavity cancer. CDR1 SGHTA and CDR2 FQGTGA come from the germline V gene. The CDR3 is 13 residues long. V lost 1 base and J lost 3, with 7 bases in between. Sequenced by immunoSEQ multiplex PCR; TCRdb stores in-frame clones only, minus some. The sample carries about 12,000 clones, roughly 70% recorded once. The chain uses TRBV7-3 and TRBJ2-7; D uncertain. The receptor's source is a person aged 40 to 85 with oral cavity squamous cell carcinoma. The donor label of this sample is uncertain. Material: tumor tissue, obtained before nivolumab (anti-PD-1) treatment. The CDR3 bases are TGTGCCAGCAGCTTAATTCTAGACTACGAGCAGTACTTC. Encoded protein: CASSLILDYEQYF.